Listed below are T cell receptor beta chains from one sample, sequenced in a study of blood T cells in healthy people across ages. From the 5' RACE reads, TCRdb called clonotypes with MiXCR, one entry per CDR3 protein. The data contain about 1.5 million distinct CDR3 sequences, around 40% of them singletons. Input material: blood. All receptors come from a woman younger than 35 in good health. The conserved cysteine and the conserved F or W are not part of the CDR3 here.

j_gene: TRBJ2-7
v_gene: TRBV28
CDR3aa: ASYSGGTSYEQY

j_gene: TRBJ1-6
v_gene: TRBV3-1
CDR3aa: ASSQGELGQGNSPLH

j_gene: TRBJ1-6
v_gene: TRBV1
CDR3aa: TSSQSDSPLH

j_gene: TRBJ2-2
v_gene: TRBV28
CDR3aa: ASSLSRFLNTGELF

j_gene: TRBJ2-1
v_gene: TRBV4-1
CDR3aa: ASSRLSTGPYNEQF

j_gene: TRBJ2-7
v_gene: TRBV5-1
CDR3aa: ASSSGTSGGATEQY

j_gene: TRBJ2-4
v_gene: TRBV12-3/TRBV12-4
CDR3aa: ASSVSGRGHIQY

j_gene: TRBJ2-7
v_gene: TRBV28
CDR3aa: ASRPTGTSGTYEQY

j_gene: TRBJ1-2
v_gene: TRBV29-1
CDR3aa: SVMTGTGGHAVNYGYT

j_gene: TRBJ2-1
v_gene: TRBV16
CDR3aa: ASSQETVYNEQF

j_gene: TRBJ1-4
v_gene: TRBV4-3
CDR3aa: ASSQPQGWGDEKLF

j_gene: TRBJ2-1
v_gene: TRBV7-6
CDR3aa: ASSLFGEIYNEQF

j_gene: TRBJ1-4
v_gene: TRBV7-2
CDR3aa: ASSLGDRSSNGKLF

j_gene: TRBJ2-3
v_gene: TRBV13
CDR3aa: ASSWSPGLKDTQY

j_gene: TRBJ2-2
v_gene: TRBV20-1
CDR3aa: SARDRLRPGELF

j_gene: TRBJ2-1
v_gene: TRBV29-1
CDR3aa: SVVPRLARNEQF

j_gene: TRBJ2-7
v_gene: TRBV23-1
CDR3aa: ASSQSGDRVYEQY

j_gene: TRBJ1-6
v_gene: TRBV20-1
CDR3aa: SARELFGAAYNSPLH

j_gene: TRBJ1-2
v_gene: TRBV10-3
CDR3aa: AIHGQGNYGYT

j_gene: TRBJ2-4
v_gene: TRBV20-1
CDR3aa: SAREGAKNIQY

j_gene: TRBJ2-1
v_gene: TRBV27
CDR3aa: ASSLLVGQFNEQF

j_gene: TRBJ1-3
v_gene: TRBV28
CDR3aa: ASRLGRGKENTIY

j_gene: TRBJ2-7
v_gene: TRBV2
CDR3aa: ASVLRAISYEQY

j_gene: TRBJ1-5
v_gene: TRBV4-1
CDR3aa: ASSQGNRDRGSQPQH

j_gene: TRBJ2-7
v_gene: TRBV20-1
CDR3aa: SAKAPAGPDSYEQY

j_gene: TRBJ2-3
v_gene: TRBV24-1
CDR3aa: ATSDRTSTDTQY

j_gene: -
v_gene: TRBV12-3/TRBV12-4
CDR3aa: ASSLGLAQY

j_gene: TRBJ2-1
v_gene: TRBV20-1
CDR3aa: SARASGRGSYNEQF

j_gene: TRBJ2-1
v_gene: TRBV7-6
CDR3aa: ASQGLAGKANEQF

j_gene: TRBJ2-3
v_gene: TRBV9
CDR3aa: ASSPRDIGGTDTQY

j_gene: TRBJ2-3
v_gene: TRBV4-3
CDR3aa: ASSQVSVADTQY

j_gene: TRBJ2-1
v_gene: TRBV3-1
CDR3aa: ASSQAGFSYNEQF

j_gene: TRBJ2-7
v_gene: TRBV28
CDR3aa: ASSLNSEGTRYEQY

j_gene: TRBJ2-7
v_gene: TRBV2
CDR3aa: ASSVGPVSYNEQY

j_gene: TRBJ2-7
v_gene: TRBV20-1
CDR3aa: SASLREAPYEQY

j_gene: TRBJ2-5
v_gene: TRBV5-1
CDR3aa: ASSLVEETQY

j_gene: TRBJ1-2
v_gene: TRBV3-1
CDR3aa: ASSRKGTGNGYT

j_gene: TRBJ2-7
v_gene: TRBV4-1
CDR3aa: ASSPGLAGGPRNEQY

j_gene: TRBJ2-2
v_gene: TRBV28
CDR3aa: ASTPRNGELF

j_gene: TRBJ2-5
v_gene: TRBV4-1
CDR3aa: ASSPLLGGGKETQY